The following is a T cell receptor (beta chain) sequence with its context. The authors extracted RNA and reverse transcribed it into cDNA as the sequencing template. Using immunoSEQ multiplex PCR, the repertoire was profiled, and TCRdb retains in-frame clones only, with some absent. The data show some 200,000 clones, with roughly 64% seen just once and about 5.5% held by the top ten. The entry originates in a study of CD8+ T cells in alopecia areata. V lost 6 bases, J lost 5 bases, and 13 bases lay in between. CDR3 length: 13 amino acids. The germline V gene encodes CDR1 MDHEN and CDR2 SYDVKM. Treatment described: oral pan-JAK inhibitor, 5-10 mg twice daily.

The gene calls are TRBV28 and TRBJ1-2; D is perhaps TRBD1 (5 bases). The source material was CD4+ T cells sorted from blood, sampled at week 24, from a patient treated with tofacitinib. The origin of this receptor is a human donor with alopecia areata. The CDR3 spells CASRRGRGYGYTF. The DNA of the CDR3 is TGTGCCAGCAGAAGGGGACGGGGGTATGGCTACACCTTC.